This TCR beta chain was sequenced during a study of blood T cell repertoires in COVID-19. Using immunoSEQ multiplex PCR, the repertoire was profiled, and TCRdb retains in-frame clones only, with some absent. The sample carries fewer than 200,000 clones, approximately 87% recorded once. Sequencing input: peripheral blood. This sequence was found in a young woman who had recovered from COVID-19.

DNA for the CDR3: TGTGCCAGTAGTAACCGGGACAGTCGCGCTTTCTTT. Protein sequence: CASSNRDSRAFF. The V gene is TRBV19, the J gene TRBJ1-1, with TRBD1 matching over 7 bases. Per germline, CDR1 LNHDA and CDR2 SQIVND (reference sequence). Trimming cost V 4 bases and J 11 bases; bases outside gene matches: 7. The CDR3 runs to 12 residues.